Listed here are 5 T cell receptor beta chains from one sample, sequenced in a study of CD8+CD57+ T cells in acquired aplastic anemia. TCR beta VDJ combinations and CDR3 sequences were profiled from genomic DNA. TCRdb reanalysed the reads using MiXCR and keeps one entry per CDR3 protein. The sample carries about 470,000 distinct CDR3 sequences, about a third recorded once. Patients selected for sequencing had displayed CD8+CD57+ cell expansion by flow cytometry. The source material was sorted CD4+, CD8+, or CD8+CD57+ T cells (not recorded which) from PBMCs. Receptor source: a human donor with aplastic anemia.

This clonotype was recorded many times. The chain combines TRBV7-2 with TRBJ2-3, with a tentative D call TRBD1 (6 bases). This CDR3 is built from 15 residues. Germline V gives CDR1 SGHTA, CDR2 FQGNSA. V dropped 4 bases and J dropped 3 bases, with 14 bases sitting between them. The CDR3 sequence: CASSSQTGPTDTQYF. The CDR3 nucleotides read TGTGCCAGCAGCTCGCAGACAGGTCCGACAGATACGCAGTATTTT. The full variable domain, completed using reference TRBV7-2 and TRBJ2-3, is GAGVSQSPSNKVTEKGKDVELRCDPISGHTALYWYRQSLGQGLEFLIYFQGNSAPDKSGLPSDRFSAERTGGSVSTLTIQRTQQEDSAVYLCASSSQTGPTDTQYFGPGTRLTVL.

A remark on this clonotype: A much larger clone lies one base from this, so it may be a read error. J is TRBJ2-1 and V is TRBV12-3 or TRBV12-4; D is ambiguous. V was trimmed by 3 bases and J by 12 bases, leaving 12 bases between them. The CDR3 extends over 12 amino acids. The CDR3 DNA follows: TGTGCCAGCAGTTTGGTGATCCATGGGCAGTTCTTC. This gives the protein CASSLVIHGQFF.

V and J are TRBV6-1 and TRBJ1-2, with D possibly matching TRBD1 (5 bases). The CDR3 loop spans 13 amino acids. CDR1 is MNHNS and CDR2 is SASEGT in the germline V gene. V dropped 6 bases and J dropped 7 bases, with 15 bases sitting between them. The CDR3 region has the DNA TGTGCCAGCAGCCCGGGACCTGAGGCTGGCTACACCTTC. Translated: CASSPGPEAGYTF.

This chain links TRBV19 with TRBJ2-3; TRBD1 or TRBD2 may be the D gene (5 bases each). The CDR3 is made up of 17 amino acids. Germline lookup yields CDR1 LNHDA and CDR2 SQIVND (reference sequence). V lost 3 bases to trimming and J lost 4 bases, with 20 bases between them. CDR3 sequence: CASSIRLGWGKADTQYF. For the CDR3, the DNA is TGTGCCAGTAGTATTCGTTTGGGGTGGGGGAAGGCAGATACGCAGTATTTT.

The genes are TRBV9 and TRBJ1-1, with D tentatively TRBD1 (5 bases). There are 14 residues in the CDR3. V was cut by 4 bases and J by 5 bases, with 15 bases left in between. Germline values: CDR1 SGDLS, CDR2 YYNGEE. CDR3 region: CASSPKPGGTEAFF. As DNA, the CDR3 is TGTGCCAGCAGCCCAAAACCGGGGGGTACTGAAGCTTTCTTT.